This T cell receptor beta chain was identified during a study of blood T cell repertoires in COVID-19. As for the study in general: From the United States, Italy and Spain came samples of acute and convalescent COVID-19. Sample material is recorded as cDNA or gDNA derived from T cells, B-cell-depleted T cells, or PBMCs.

In the original workflow: From reference gene primer amplification, estimates of nucleated cell counts were derived. Libraries were prepared by immunoSEQ multiplex PCR; TCRdb keeps only in-frame clonotypes and omits some of them. Clone size and the V and J calls come from that table; the DNA yielded D and trimming. The sample consists of about 210,000 clones, around 80% of them appearing once. This CDR3 region has 13 residues. Per the germline V gene, CDR1 is SGHAT and CDR2 is FQNNGV. The ends were cut back, 5 bases at V and 2 bases at J, with 9 bases in the middle. The J gene is TRBJ2-5, the V gene TRBV11-2, with D possibly matching TRBD2 (5 bases). This receptor was taken from a middle-aged woman with acute or convalescent COVID-19. The specimen sequenced was peripheral blood. CDR3 in DNA: TGTGCCAGCAGCCCCCGGGGACAAGAGACCCAGTACTTC. Translation: CASSPRGQETQYF.